Below, 16 T cell receptor beta chains from the same sample are listed, as sequenced in a study of CD8 T cells in ankylosing spondylitis. Study results and limitations: What appeared characteristic of ankylosing spondylitis blood was a TCR beta motif of several highly homologous variants.

Their antigen targets remain unknown. TCRdb analysed the 5' RACE reads with MiXCR anew, one entry per CDR3 protein. Of 450,000 to 550,000 distinct CDR3 sequences listed, roughly 5.2% are singletons. Sequencing input: blood, either unsorted or a sorted T cell fraction (not recorded which). The receptors shown here come from a male donor with ankylosing spondylitis.

This clonotype occurred many times. The rearrangement uses TRBV7-8 and TRBJ2-2; 10 bases agree with TRBD2. CDR3 length equals 17 residues. V lost 0 bases to trimming and J lost 3 bases; unmatched junction nucleotides: 4. In germline, CDR1 is SGHVS, CDR2 FQNEAQ. The CDR3 here is CASSLAGLAGDTGELFF. The CDR3 coding sequence is TGTGCCAGCAGCTTAGCGGGGCTAGCGGGAGACACCGGGGAGCTGTTTTTT.

This clonotype was recorded at least ten times. The chain links TRBV20-1 to TRBJ1-6; D might be TRBD1 (5 bases). Per the germline V gene, CDR1 is DFQATT and CDR2 is SNEGSKA (reference sequence). The CDR3 contains 16 residues. V shed 5 bases and J shed 1 base, with 15 bases lying between them. DNA for the CDR3: TGCAGTGCTTCGGAAGGGGCGCGGTCCTATAATTCACCCCTCCACTTT. Protein sequence: CSASEGARSYNSPLHF.

The sample holds a few counts of this clonotype. The V gene is TRBV4-1, the J gene TRBJ2-2; D possibly corresponds to TRBD1 (6 bases). The length of the CDR3 is 17 residues. Germline V lookup: CDR1 MGHRA, CDR2 YSYEKL. Trimming stripped 0 bases from V and 0 bases from J, with 11 bases between. The CDR3 DNA reads as TGCGCCAGCAGCCAAGATAGAGACAGGCCGAACACCGGGGAGCTGTTTTTT. Residues: CASSQDRDRPNTGELFF.

This clonotype was seen ten or more times. The chain links TRBV20-1 to TRBJ1-1, with a tentative D call TRBD1 (5 bases). Deletions cut 1 base from V and 8 bases from J, with 5 bases between. Germline V gene data show CDR1 as DFQATT and CDR2 as SNEGSKA (reference sequence). This CDR3 contains 10 residues. DNA of the CDR3: TGCAGTGCTAGAGGGGGGGAAGCTTTCTTT. This codes for CSARGGEAFF.

The table lists this clonotype with a few counts. The V and J genes are TRBV2 and TRBJ2-7, with 9 bases aligning to TRBD1. V shed 7 bases, J shed 0 bases, and the junction held 10 bases outside the gene matches. The CDR3 sequence is 16 residues long. CDR1 and CDR2 (germline): SNHLY, FYNNEI. The CDR3 region has the DNA TGTGCCAGCATTCCCTCCGGGACAGGGTTCTCCTACGAGCAGTACTTC. Translating gives CASIPSGTGFSYEQYF.

This clonotype was detected ten times or more. The chain uses TRBV7-2 and TRBJ2-7; the match to TRBD2 covers 7 bases. CDR1 is SGHTA, CDR2 FQGNSA, per germline. The CDR3 is made up of 15 amino acids. V was clipped by 3 bases and J by 1 base; unmatched bases: 6. This CDR3 is CASSFLASGSYEQYF. The CDR3 DNA follows: TGTGCCAGCAGCTTTCTGGCTAGCGGTTCCTACGAGCAGTACTTC.

This clonotype was counted many times. The gene calls are TRBV6-5 and TRBJ2-2, with D uncertain. The CDR3 length is 12 residues. The V and J ends lost 10 bases and 4 bases respectively, with 10 bases between them. Per the germline V gene, CDR1 is MNHEY and CDR2 is SVGAGI. The CDR3 region is CATHSSTGELFF. The CDR3 bases are TGTGCCACTCACTCATCCACCGGGGAGCTGTTTTTT.

This clonotype has a handful of counts. The chain carries TRBV27 and TRBJ2-1; 10 bases agree with TRBD1. The CDR3 consists of 14 residues. With 10 bases clipped from V and 7 bases from J, the junction kept 10 bases outside the gene matches. Germline values: CDR1 MNHEY, CDR2 SMNVEV (reference sequence). CDR3 sequence (DNA): TGTGCCACCATAGGGACAGGGGCACTTAATGAGCAGTTCTTC. Its translation is CATIGTGALNEQFF.

The V and J genes are TRBV6-1 and TRBJ2-7, with TRBD1 matching 7 bases. CDR1 and CDR2 (germline): MNHNS, SASEGT. The CDR3 covers 14 residues. The V gene end was trimmed by 6 bases and the J gene end by 1 base; junction bases not matched to a gene: 6. CDR3 loop: CASRTRQGSYEQYF. CDR3 nucleotide sequence: TGTGCCAGCAGAACCCGACAGGGATCCTACGAGCAGTACTTC.

This sequence joins TRBV28 and TRBJ2-7; possible D gene TRBD2, 5 bases. Trimming removed 7 bases at V and 0 bases at J, with 10 bases between. Germline V CDR1 and CDR2: MDHEN, SYDVKM. The CDR3 has 13 residues. In DNA form, the CDR3 reads TGTGCCAGCATTAGGAGGAGCTCCTACGAGCAGTACTTC. Its translation: CASIRRSSYEQYF.

Only a few counts were recorded for this clonotype. V and J are TRBV6-2 or TRBV6-3 and TRBJ1-5, with D perhaps TRBD1 (6 bases). This CDR3 has 13 amino acids. Trimming pared 4 bases from V and 3 bases from J, leaving 7 bases between. Germline loops: CDR1 MNHEY, CDR2 SVGEGT. CDR3 bases: TGTGCCAGCAGTTGGGACACCAATCAGCCCCAGCATTTT. Amino acids: CASSWDTNQPQHF.

This clonotype was observed at least ten times. This chain uses TRBV20-1 with TRBJ1-4; D unresolved. From germline, CDR1 is DFQATT and CDR2 SNEGSKA (reference sequence). The CDR3 length is 11 residues. Trimming shortened V by 3 bases and J by 7 bases, and 6 bases separated the two germline ends. The CDR3 loop is CSASRAEKLFF. DNA for the CDR3: TGCAGTGCTAGCCGGGCTGAAAAACTGTTTTTT.

This clonotype has ten or more counts. The rearrangement uses TRBV6-5 and TRBJ2-2; D is possibly TRBD2 (6 bases). The length of the CDR3 is 13 residues. Trimming stripped 6 bases from V and 8 bases from J, with 13 bases between. Germline CDR1 and CDR2: MNHEY and SVGAGI. CDR3 coding DNA: TGTGCCAGCAGATTAGCGGAATCAGGGGAGCTGTTTTTT. It specifies CASRLAESGELFF.

This clonotype was seen repeatedly, ten times or more. The gene calls are TRBV9 and TRBJ2-3, with D tentatively TRBD2 (5 bases). Germline CDR1 reads SGDLS; CDR2 reads YYNGEE. The CDR3 loop spans 14 amino acids. With 4 bases removed from V and 3 bases from J, the gap between germline ends came to 12 bases. The CDR3 spells CASSPGGLTDTQYF. The CDR3 DNA reads as TGTGCCAGCAGCCCGGGCGGGTTAACAGATACGCAGTATTTT.

This clonotype has only a few counts. V and J are TRBV10-3 and TRBJ2-6; D unclear. The CDR3 contains 16 residues. The V end lost 2 bases, the J end lost 0 bases, and 8 bases lay between the germline ends. The germline CDR1 and CDR2 sequences are ENHRY and SYGVKD. CDR3 sequence reads: CAISEGASSGANVLTF. DNA for the CDR3: TGTGCCATCAGTGAGGGTGCGAGCTCTGGGGCCAACGTCCTGACTTTC.

This clonotype was recorded at least ten times. At one end, the junction sequence differs from germline, possibly due to a read error. This chain uses TRBV7-7 with TRBJ2-1; 10 bases are shared with TRBD2. This CDR3 is built from 15 residues. From germline, CDR1 is SSHAT and CDR2 FNYEAQ (reference sequence). CDR3 sequence: CASSLDSGRRNEQFF. The DNA of the CDR3 is TGTGCTAGCAGCCTCGATAGCGGGAGGCGGAATGAGCAGTTCTTC. The entire variable domain, with the rest obtained from reference TRBV7-7 and TRBJ2-1, is as follows: GAGVSQSPRYKVTKRGQDVTLRCDPISSHATLYWYQQALGQGPEFLTYFNYEAQPDKSGLPSDRFSAERPEGSISTLTIQRTEQRDSAMYRCASSLDSGRRNEQFFGPGTRLTVL.